Below, one T cell receptor (beta chain) is given with its context. The germline gives CDR1 MRHNA, CDR2 SNTAGT. Trimming shortened V by 0 bases and J by 4 bases, and 15 bases separated the two germline ends. This CDR3 comprises 17 residues. In the naive CD8 group, cells lacked CD45RO and were positively selected for CCR7, so terminally differentiated effector memory CD45RA+ cells were left out. The data were obtained in a study of shared clonotypes between healthy human individuals. Study-level information: Three CD4 naive, three CD4 memory, two CD8 naive and one CD8 memory plate were used per donor.

At deep level, the assay was performed. The authors split each subset's genomic DNA evenly across several immunoSEQ plates. Profiled with immunoSEQ multiplex PCR; TCRdb holds only in-frame clones, not every one. The sample records some 1,900,000 clones, over 85% being singletons. The sequencing input was naive CD8+ T cells sorted from blood. The rearrangement links TRBV6-4 to TRBJ1-4; D not certain. This TCR derives from a man younger than 30 in good health. DNA for the CDR3: TGTGCCAGCAGTGACTCCCAGGACCTTTACGGTAATGAAAAACTGTTTTTT. It yields the protein CASSDSQDLYGNEKLFF.